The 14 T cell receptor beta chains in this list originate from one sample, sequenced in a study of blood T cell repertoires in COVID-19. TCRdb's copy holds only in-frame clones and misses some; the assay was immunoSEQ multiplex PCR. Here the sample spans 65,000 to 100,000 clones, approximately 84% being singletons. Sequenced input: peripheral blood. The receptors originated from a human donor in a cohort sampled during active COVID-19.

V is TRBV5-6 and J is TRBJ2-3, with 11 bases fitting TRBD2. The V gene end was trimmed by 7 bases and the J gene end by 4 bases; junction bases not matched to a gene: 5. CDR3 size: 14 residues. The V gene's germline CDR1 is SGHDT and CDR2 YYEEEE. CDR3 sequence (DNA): TGTGCCAGCGGTACTAGCGGGGGAGCAGATACGCAGTATTTT. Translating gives CASGTSGGADTQYF.

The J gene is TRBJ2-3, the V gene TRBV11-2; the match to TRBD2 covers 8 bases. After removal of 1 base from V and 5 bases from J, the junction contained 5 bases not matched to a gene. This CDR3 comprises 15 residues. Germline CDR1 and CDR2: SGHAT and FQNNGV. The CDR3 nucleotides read TGTGCCAGCAGCTTAGCGGGGGGGGAGGGAGATACGCAGTATTTT. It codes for CASSLAGGEGDTQYF.

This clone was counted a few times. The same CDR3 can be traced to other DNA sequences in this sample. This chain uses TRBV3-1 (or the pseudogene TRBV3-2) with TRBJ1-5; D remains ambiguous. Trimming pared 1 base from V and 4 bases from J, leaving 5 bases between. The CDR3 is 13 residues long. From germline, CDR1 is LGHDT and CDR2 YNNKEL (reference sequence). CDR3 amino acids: CASSQARNQPQHF. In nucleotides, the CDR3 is TGTGCCAGCAGCCAAGCCCGTAATCAGCCCCAGCATTTT.

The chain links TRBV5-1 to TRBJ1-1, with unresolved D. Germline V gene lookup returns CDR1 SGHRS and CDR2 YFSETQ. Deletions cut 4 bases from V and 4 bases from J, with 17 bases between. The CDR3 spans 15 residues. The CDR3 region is CASSPVFMRSTEAFF. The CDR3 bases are TGCGCCAGCAGCCCGGTTTTCATGCGGAGCACTGAAGCTTTCTTT. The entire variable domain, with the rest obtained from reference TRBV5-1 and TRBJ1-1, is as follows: KAGVTQTPRYLIKTRGQQVTLSCSPISGHRSVSWYQQTPGQGLQFLFEYFSETQRNKGNFPGRFSGRQFSNSRSEMNVSTLELGDSALYLCASSPVFMRSTEAFFGQGTRLTVV.

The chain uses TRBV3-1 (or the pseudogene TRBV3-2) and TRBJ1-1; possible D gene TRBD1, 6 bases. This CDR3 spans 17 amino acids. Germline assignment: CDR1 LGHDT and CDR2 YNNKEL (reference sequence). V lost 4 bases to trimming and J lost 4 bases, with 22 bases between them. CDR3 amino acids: CASSLFGRGGRSTEAFF. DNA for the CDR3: TGTGCCAGCAGCCTGTTTGGTCGGGGGGGGCGGAGCACTGAAGCTTTCTTT.

In DNA form, the CDR3 reads TGTGCCAGCAGTTTAGCGTCCGGGGGGCGCCGTGAAGCTTTCTTT. Amino acid sequence: CASSLASGGRREAFF. V usage is TRBV28 and J usage is TRBJ1-1; possible D gene TRBD1, 6 bases. The CDR3 consists of 15 residues. Germline V CDR1 and CDR2: MDHEN, SYDVKM. V lost 2 bases to trimming and J lost 7 bases, with 17 bases between them.

CDR3 in amino acids: CASSLASGVFTDTQYF. For the CDR3, the DNA is TGTGCCAGCAGCTTGGCGAGCGGGGTGTTTACAGATACGCAGTATTTT. The rearrangement links TRBV5-5 to TRBJ2-3; TRBD2 agrees at 7 bases. V shed 0 bases and J 3 bases; nucleotides not matched to a gene: 7. Germline V gives CDR1 SGHKS, CDR2 YYEKEE (reference sequence). This CDR3 is 16 amino acids long.

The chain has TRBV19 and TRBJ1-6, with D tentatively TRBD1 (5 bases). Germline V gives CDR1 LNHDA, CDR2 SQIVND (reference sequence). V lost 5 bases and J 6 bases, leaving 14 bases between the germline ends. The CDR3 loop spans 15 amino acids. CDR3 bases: TGTGCCAGTAGTCTGGGACGGGGGGTTAATTCACCCCTCCACTTT. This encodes CASSLGRGVNSPLHF.

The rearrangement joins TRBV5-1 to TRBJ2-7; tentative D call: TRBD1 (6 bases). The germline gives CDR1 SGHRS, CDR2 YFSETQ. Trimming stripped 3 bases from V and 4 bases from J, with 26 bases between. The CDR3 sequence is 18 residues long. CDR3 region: CASSYGQTGISIKYEQYF. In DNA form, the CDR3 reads TGCGCCAGCAGCTATGGACAGACCGGAATTTCGATAAAGTACGAGCAGTACTTC.

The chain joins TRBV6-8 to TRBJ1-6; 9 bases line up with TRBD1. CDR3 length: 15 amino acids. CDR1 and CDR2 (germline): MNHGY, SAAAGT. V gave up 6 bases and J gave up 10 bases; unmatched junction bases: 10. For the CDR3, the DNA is TGTGCCAGCAGCGGACACCGGGACAGGGACTCACCCCTCCACTTT. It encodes CASSGHRDRDSPLHF.

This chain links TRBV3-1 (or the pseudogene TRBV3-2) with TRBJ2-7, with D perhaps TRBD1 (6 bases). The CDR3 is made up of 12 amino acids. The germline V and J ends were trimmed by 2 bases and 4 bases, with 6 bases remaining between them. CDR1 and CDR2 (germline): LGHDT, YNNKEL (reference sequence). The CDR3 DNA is TGTGCCAGCAGCCAACAGGGGTACGAGCAGTACTTC. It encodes CASSQQGYEQYF.

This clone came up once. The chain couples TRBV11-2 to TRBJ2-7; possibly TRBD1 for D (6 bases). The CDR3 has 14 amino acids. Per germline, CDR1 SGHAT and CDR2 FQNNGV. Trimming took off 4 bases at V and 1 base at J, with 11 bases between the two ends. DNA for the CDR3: TGTGCCAGCAGCTGGGGGCAGGGGTCCTACGAGCAGTACTTC. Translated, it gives CASSWGQGSYEQYF.

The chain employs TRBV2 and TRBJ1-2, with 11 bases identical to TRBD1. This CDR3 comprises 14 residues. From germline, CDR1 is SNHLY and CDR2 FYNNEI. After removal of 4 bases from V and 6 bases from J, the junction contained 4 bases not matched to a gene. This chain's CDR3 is CASSAQGQGDGYTF. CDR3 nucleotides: TGTGCCAGCAGTGCACAGGGACAGGGGGATGGCTACACCTTC.

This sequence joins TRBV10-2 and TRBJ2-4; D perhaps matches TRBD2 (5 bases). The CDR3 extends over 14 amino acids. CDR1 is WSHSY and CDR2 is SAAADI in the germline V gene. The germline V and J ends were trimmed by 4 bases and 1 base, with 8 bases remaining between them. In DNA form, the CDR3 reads TGCGCCAGCAGTGTGAGGGCGGCCAAAAACATTCAGTACTTC. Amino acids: CASSVRAAKNIQYF.